The clone carrying this TCR beta chain was seen a handful of times. This sample was taken from a study of PD-1 blockade in classical Hodgkin lymphoma. TCRdb's copy holds only in-frame clones and misses some; the assay was immunoSEQ multiplex PCR. The sample records about 15,000 clones, about 86% being singletons. V was shortened by 3 bases and J by 4 bases, with 9 bases between the two germline ends. Looked up from germline, CDR1 is MDHEN and CDR2 is SYDVKM. The CDR3 is made up of 13 amino acids. The time point was: newly diagnosed, previously untreated cHL patient sample. Purified CD4+ T cells were obtained from thawed PBMCs through magnetic negative selection.

The clonotype was recovered from a human donor with classical Hodgkin lymphoma. The sequencing input was CD4+ T cells from blood. The chain is built from TRBV28 and TRBJ2-5; D possibly corresponds to TRBD1 (6 bases). For the CDR3, the DNA is TGTGCCAGCAGTTTTACAGGGAGAGAGACCCAGTACTTC. Translating gives CASSFTGRETQYF.